These 10 T cell receptor beta chains were all obtained from the same sample, sequenced in a study of blood T cell repertoires in COVID-19 (dated by TCRdb to between 2020 and 2021). Library preparation was by the immunoSEQ multiplex PCR assay. The table comes from immuneACCESS by way of TCRdb, which keeps in-frame sequences with V and J called. Part of the clones is missing from these tables; in studies checked, under half for an unresolved V gene and the rest for unknown reasons. Recorded for this sample are a few hundred thousand clones; roughly 89% of them occurred a single time. Roughly 4.8% of the sample comes from the top ten. Sample: peripheral blood. The receptors were sampled from a middle-aged woman who had recovered from COVID-19.

V gene TRBV19 combines with J gene TRBJ2-3; D might be TRBD2 (5 bases). V lost 3 bases to trimming and J lost 0 bases, with 7 bases between them. The CDR3 contains 14 residues. Germline CDR1 LNHDA, CDR2 SQIVND (reference sequence). CDR3 nucleotides: TGTGCCAGTAGTATTCCGGGAAGCACAGATACGCAGTATTTT. Amino acid sequence: CASSIPGSTDTQYF.

The V and J genes are TRBV7-9 and TRBJ2-3; the match to TRBD2 covers 11 bases. The CDR3 length is 16 residues. Trimming removed 2 bases from V and 5 bases from J; junction bases left unmatched: 6. The germline CDR1 and CDR2 sequences are SEHNR and FQNEAQ (reference sequence). The chain's CDR3 is CASSLYGTSGLDTQYF. Here the CDR3 DNA reads TGTGCCAGCAGCTTATATGGGACTAGCGGTTTAGATACGCAGTATTTT.

This clone appeared once. This chain connects TRBV5-5 to TRBJ2-5; D not resolved. Germline lookup yields CDR1 SGHKS and CDR2 YYEKEE (reference sequence). The CDR3 length is 12 residues. The V and J ends lost 3 bases and 5 bases respectively, with 8 bases between them. The CDR3 coding sequence is TGTGCCAGCAGCTCTCAGTGGGAGACCCAGTACTTC. It yields the protein CASSSQWETQYF.

The CDR3 sequence: CASSIGTGTGNTIYF. CDR3 in DNA: TGTGCCAGTAGTATAGGCACAGGGACTGGAAACACCATATATTTT. This chain links TRBV19 with TRBJ1-3; D is perhaps TRBD1 (6 bases). CDR3 length: 15 residues. Germline V lookup: CDR1 LNHDA, CDR2 SQIVND (reference sequence). V was cut by 1 base and J by 2 bases, with 9 bases left in between.

This clone appeared once. This chain uses TRBV28 with TRBJ2-1; weak D call: TRBD2 (5 bases). The CDR3 loop spans 15 amino acids. The germline V and J ends were trimmed by 2 bases and 2 bases, with 10 bases remaining between them. Germline V lookup: CDR1 MDHEN, CDR2 SYDVKM. The CDR3 protein is CASSLAWGAYNEQFF. CDR3 in DNA: TGTGCCAGCAGTTTAGCTTGGGGAGCCTACAATGAGCAGTTCTTC. Complete variable domain (other parts from reference TRBV28 and TRBJ2-1): DVKVTQSSRYLVKRTGEKVFLECVQDMDHENMFWYRQDPGLGLRLIYFSYDVKMKEKGDIPEGYSVSREKKERFSLILESASTNQTSMYLCASSLAWGAYNEQFFGPGTRLTVL.

The V and J genes are TRBV28 and TRBJ2-7, with 9 bases that match TRBD2. Germline values: CDR1 MDHEN, CDR2 SYDVKM. This CDR3 is built from 15 residues. V gave up 8 bases and J gave up 0 bases; unmatched junction bases: 8. The CDR3: CASSPLAGFSYEQYF. CDR3 DNA sequence: TGTGCCAGCTCACCGCTAGCGGGGTTCTCCTACGAGCAGTACTTC.

The rearrangement links TRBV19 to TRBJ2-1; 10 positions agree with TRBD2. CDR1 and CDR2 from the germline V gene are LNHDA and SQIVND (reference sequence). V was clipped by 7 bases and J by 8 bases; unmatched bases: 11. The CDR3 spans 15 residues. CDR3: CASTPQASGSHEQFF. Written as DNA, the CDR3 is TGTGCCAGTACCCCCCAGGCTAGCGGGAGCCATGAGCAGTTCTTC.

The J gene is TRBJ1-4, the V gene TRBV5-4; D perhaps matches TRBD1 (6 bases). Trimming took 4 bases from V and 8 from J, leaving 18 bases between them. The CDR3 sequence is 15 residues long. Per the germline V gene, CDR1 is SGHNT and CDR2 is YYREEE (reference sequence). This chain's CDR3 is CASSDLQGAGEKLFF. The CDR3 coding sequence is TGTGCCAGCAGCGATTTACAGGGAGCTGGAGAAAAACTGTTTTTT.

J is TRBJ1-1 and V is TRBV11-3, with TRBD1 identical over 9 bases. Germline CDR1 reads SGHNT; CDR2 reads YENEEA. J was trimmed by 7 bases and V by 6 bases; bases with no gene match: 6. CDR3 length equals 13 residues. The CDR3 protein is CASSSDRGHEAFF. CDR3 nucleotide sequence: TGTGCCAGCAGTTCGGACAGGGGCCATGAAGCTTTCTTT.

This clone occurred once. V usage is TRBV11-3 and J usage is TRBJ2-5; tentative D call: TRBD1 (6 bases). V dropped 0 bases and J dropped 5 bases, with 16 bases sitting between them. The CDR3 covers 16 residues. The V gene's germline CDR1 is SGHNT and CDR2 YENEEA. CDR3 coding DNA: TGTGCCAGCAGCTTAGATGTTTCAGGAACAGGGGAGACCCAGTACTTC. It yields the protein CASSLDVSGTGETQYF.